This T cell receptor beta chain was documented in a study of T cells in Graves' hyperthyroidism and ophthalmopathy. Findings and limits, study-wide: Patients with ophthalmopathy were separated from those with stable hyperthyroidism by a 13 V-J model.

Regions amplified from RNA transcripts were the TCR beta CDR3 regions. The HTBI primer set drove a first-round RT-PCR of the TCR CDR3. TCRdb re-derived calls from the multiplex PCR reads in MiXCR, one entry per CDR3 protein. The repertoire consists of about 640,000 distinct CDR3 sequences, with 20% occurring once and the leading ten covering 30% to 40%. Disease lasting under 3 months, a NOSPECS grade of at least 4, and a Clinical Activity Score of at least 3 were features of the ophthalmopathy patients. V shed 3 bases, J shed 2 bases, and the junction held 7 bases outside the gene matches. CDR3 length equals 15 residues. The V gene's germline CDR1 is DFQATT and CDR2 SNEGSKA (reference sequence). A word on this clonotype: What it binds is not known.

The material sequenced was blood. The chain uses TRBV20-1 and TRBJ2-1, with 7 bases that match TRBD2. The receptor was isolated from a man under 40 with Graves' ophthalmopathy. CDR3 protein: CSASSREETYNEQFF. CDR3 in DNA: TGCAGTGCTAGCAGTCGGGAGGAGACCTACAATGAGCAGTTCTTC.